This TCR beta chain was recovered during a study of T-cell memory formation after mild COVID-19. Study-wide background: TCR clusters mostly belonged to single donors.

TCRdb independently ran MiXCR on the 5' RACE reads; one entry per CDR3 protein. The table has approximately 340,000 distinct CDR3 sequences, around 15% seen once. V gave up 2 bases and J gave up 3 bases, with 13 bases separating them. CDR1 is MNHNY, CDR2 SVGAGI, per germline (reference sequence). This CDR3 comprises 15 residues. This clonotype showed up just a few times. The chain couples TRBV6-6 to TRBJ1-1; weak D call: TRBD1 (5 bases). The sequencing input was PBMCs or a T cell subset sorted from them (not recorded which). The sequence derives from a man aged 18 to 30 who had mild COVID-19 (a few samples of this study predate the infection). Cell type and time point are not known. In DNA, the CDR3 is TGTGCCAGCAGTTACCTGGAGACGGGGGACACTGAAGCTTTCTTT. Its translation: CASSYLETGDTEAFF.